The 2 T cell receptor beta chains presented below share a single source sample, sequenced in a study of T cell changes during pregnancy in multiple sclerosis. This table comes from immunoSEQ multiplex PCR, and its TCRdb copy is limited to in-frame clones, with some not included. This table has fewer than 65,000 clones, about 88% appearing once. Sequenced here: peripheral blood, sampled in the first trimester of pregnancy. These receptors were taken from a female donor in good health, enrolled as a control in a pregnancy study.

V usage is TRBV28 and J usage is TRBJ2-3, with 7 bases lining up with TRBD2. The trim removed 4 bases at V and 0 bases at J, leaving 7 bases unmatched. The V gene's germline CDR1 is MDHEN and CDR2 SYDVKM. There are 16 residues in the CDR3. CDR3 in DNA: TGTGCCAGCAGTTGGAGCGGGGTCTCTAGCACAGATACGCAGTATTTT. Its protein product is CASSWSGVSSTDTQYF.

J is TRBJ2-3 and V is TRBV7-6, with 9 nucleotides matching TRBD2. Germline loops: CDR1 SGHVS, CDR2 FNYEAQ. CDR3 length: 16 residues. Trimming cost V 1 base and J 4 bases; bases outside gene matches: 6. The CDR3 nucleotides are TGTGCCAGCAGCTTAGGGGTAGCGGGAGCGGCAGATACGCAGTATTTT. This gives the protein CASSLGVAGAADTQYF. The full variable domain, in which reference TRBV7-6 and TRBJ2-3 provide the parts outside the CDR3, is GAGVSQSPRYKVTKRGQDVALRCDPISGHVSLYWYRQALGQGPEFLTYFNYEAQQDKSGLPNDRFSAERPEGSISTLTIQRTEQRDSAMYRCASSLGVAGAADTQYFGPGTRLTVL.